The entry below gives a single TCR beta chain sequence along with its context. Its antigen remains unidentified. Among all donors, each was a healthy Caucasian. The data derive from a study of identical twins. Study conclusions and caveats: Surplus twin overlap in beta out-of-frame sequences was less pronounced.

A universal primer site arose from template switching, and cDNA bore unique molecular identifiers. TCRdb reanalysed the 5' RACE reads using MiXCR and keeps one entry per CDR3 protein. The sample lists under 250,000 distinct CDR3 sequences, 9.5% to 15% seen once, with about 3.9% in the top ten. Germline V gene lookup returns CDR1 MNHEY and CDR2 SVGAGI. The CDR3 spans 15 residues. V was pared by 0 bases and J by 2 bases, with 3 bases of the junction left unmatched. The same sample was also used in a study of yellow fever vaccine responses in identical twins.

The sample consisted of memory (CD45RO+) T cells sorted from blood. J is TRBJ2-7 and V is TRBV6-5, with 8 bases aligning to TRBD1. The receptor was derived from a woman under 30 in good health. CDR3 sequence: CASSYSGQGTYEQYF. The CDR3 DNA follows: TGTGCCAGCAGTTACTCCGGACAGGGAACCTACGAGCAGTACTTC.